Below, one T cell receptor beta chain is given with its context. Its matching antigen is unknown. The CDR3 loop spans 17 amino acids. The V end lost 4 bases, the J end lost 0 bases, and 16 bases lay between the germline ends. Germline lookup yields CDR1 SGHAT and CDR2 FQNNGV. The sample comes from a study of shared clonotypes between healthy human individuals. Overall study context: Ranging from 18 to 49 in age, donors were a couple of women and a few men. General study points: Among donors, the sharing of clonotypes was expected to be influenced by sequencing depth. Several donors held approximately 5% of naive CD4 clonotypes in common.

Using immunoSEQ multiplex PCR, the repertoire was profiled, and TCRdb retains in-frame clones only, with some absent. The data hold roughly 2.5 million clones, with approximately 90% observed a single time. The TCR comes from a man younger than 35 in good health. This chain joins TRBV11-2 and TRBJ2-1; D not certain. The material sequenced was naive CD4+ T cells sorted from blood. Indicated subset: CD45RA+ positively selected. CDR3 residues: CASSWAGVPSSYNEQFF. The CDR3, as DNA: TGTGCCAGCAGCTGGGCAGGAGTCCCGAGCTCCTACAATGAGCAGTTCTTC.